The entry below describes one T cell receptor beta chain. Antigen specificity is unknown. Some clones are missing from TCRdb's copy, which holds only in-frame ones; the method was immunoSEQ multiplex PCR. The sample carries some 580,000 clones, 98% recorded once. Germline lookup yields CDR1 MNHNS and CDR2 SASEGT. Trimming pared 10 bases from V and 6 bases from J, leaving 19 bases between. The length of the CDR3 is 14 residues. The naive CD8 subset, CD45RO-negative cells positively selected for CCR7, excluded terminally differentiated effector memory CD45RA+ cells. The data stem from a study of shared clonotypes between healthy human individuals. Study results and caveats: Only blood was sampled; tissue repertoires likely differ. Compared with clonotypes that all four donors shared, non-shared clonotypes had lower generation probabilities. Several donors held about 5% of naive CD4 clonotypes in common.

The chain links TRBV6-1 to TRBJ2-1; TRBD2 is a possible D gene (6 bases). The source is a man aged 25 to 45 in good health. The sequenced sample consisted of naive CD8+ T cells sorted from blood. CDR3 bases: TGTGCCATCTCCCGGGACTCGATATTCAATGAGCAGTTCTTC. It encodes CAISRDSIFNEQFF.